The source of this T cell receptor beta chain is a study of T cells in Graves' hyperthyroidism and ophthalmopathy. General study findings and limits: Blood also contained most expanded thyroid clonotypes above 0.001.

TCR beta CDR3 regions were amplified from RNA. RT-PCR in the first round (using the HTBI primer set) targeted the TCR CDR3. In TCRdb, the multiplex PCR reads were re-called with MiXCR into one record per CDR3 protein. Of around 520,000 distinct CDR3 sequences listed, about an eighth are singletons. CDR3 length: 13 residues. From germline, CDR1 is DFQATT and CDR2 SNEGSKA (reference sequence). This clonotype was recorded a few times. Its matching antigen is unknown. At one boundary the junction diverges from the germline segment, which might be a read error. The clonotype originates from a woman aged 18-30 years with Graves' hyperthyroidism. The gene calls are TRBV20-1 and TRBJ2-1, with 10 bases aligning to TRBD2. The sample taken for sequencing was blood. CDR3 bases: TGCAGTGCGCAGACTAGCGGGTTAAATGCGCAGTTCTTC. This gives the protein CSAQTSGLNAQFF.